A single TCR beta chain is shown here with its context. This sample is part of a study of T cell changes during pregnancy in multiple sclerosis. TCRdb's table, derived via immunoSEQ multiplex PCR, lists solely in-frame clones and lacks some. The data contain more than 80,000 clones, more than 80% of them seen just once; the ten biggest clones take up 1.5% to 2%. The germline V gene encodes CDR1 MDHEN and CDR2 SYDVKM. The length of the CDR3 is 16 residues. The V end lost 1 base, the J end lost 0 bases, and 12 bases lay between the germline ends. The source of this sequence is a female donor with multiple sclerosis, enrolled in a pregnancy study. This material consisted of peripheral blood, taken before pregnancy. This chain joins TRBV28 and TRBJ1-1; D not certain. The CDR3 region has the DNA TGTGCCAGCAGTTTATTAGCCGGCCAACTGAACACTGAAGCTTTCTTT. Protein: CASSLLAGQLNTEAFF. The complete variable domain, with remaining parts taken from reference TRBV28 and TRBJ1-1, reads DVKVTQSSRYLVKRTGEKVFLECVQDMDHENMFWYRQDPGLGLRLIYFSYDVKMKEKGDIPEGYSVSREKKERFSLILESASTNQTSMYLCASSLLAGQLNTEAFFGQGTRLTVV.